Each of the 31 T cell receptor beta chains below was sequenced from the same sample in a study of T cells in Graves' hyperthyroidism and ophthalmopathy. Amplification targeted TCR beta CDR3 regions from RNA transcripts. The HTBI primer set was used in a first-round RT-PCR of the TCR CDR3. A single record per CDR3 protein comes from TCRdb applying MiXCR to the multiplex PCR reads. The data contain approximately 330,000 distinct CDR3 sequences, approximately 18% of them seen just once; the ten biggest clones take up 45% to 50%. The sample comprised blood. All receptors derive from a woman aged 45 to 65 with Graves' hyperthyroidism.

The J gene is TRBJ1-1, the V gene TRBV5-1; no firm D call. CDR3 length equals 15 residues. V gave up 2 bases and J gave up 1 base, with 12 bases separating them. Per germline, CDR1 SGHRS and CDR2 YFSETQ. The CDR3 DNA is TGCGCCAGCAGCTTTTTGCCTTCCCAGAACACTGAAGCTTTCTTT. Its translation is CASSFLPSQNTEAFF.

This clonotype was detected ten times or more. The rearrangement links TRBV5-1 to TRBJ2-5; 9 bases fit TRBD1. Trimming at V came to 4 bases and at J to 5 bases, leaving 9 bases not matched to a gene. The CDR3 contains 15 residues. Germline V lookup: CDR1 SGHRS, CDR2 YFSETQ. For the CDR3, the DNA is TGCGCCAGCAGCGAGGGACAGGGCGGTCGGGAGACCCAGTACTTC. Translating gives CASSEGQGGRETQYF.

This clonotype was recorded at least ten times. The chain is built from TRBV7-8 and TRBJ1-1; no firm D call. CDR3 length: 13 residues. Germline values: CDR1 SGHVS, CDR2 FQNEAQ. V lost 4 bases and J lost 1, with 7 bases in between. DNA of the CDR3: TGTGCCAGCAGCTGGACTCCGAACACTGAAGCTTTCTTT. Its translation: CASSWTPNTEAFF.

The rearrangement uses TRBV29-1 and TRBJ1-2; 8 positions agree with TRBD1. The V gene end was trimmed by 6 bases and the J gene end by 5 bases; junction bases not matched to a gene: 8. Per germline, CDR1 SQVTM and CDR2 ANQGSEA. The CDR3 covers 13 residues. In nucleotides, the CDR3 is TGCAGCGTATCCGGACAGGGAGGTTATGGCTACACCTTC. Protein product: CSVSGQGGYGYTF.

The chain joins TRBV4-1 to TRBJ2-1; no definite D call. This CDR3 region has 12 residues. The germline V gene encodes CDR1 MGHRA and CDR2 YSYEKL. V gave up 4 bases and J gave up 9 bases, with 10 bases separating them. The CDR3 bases are TGCGCCAGCAGCCTAGGGATAGGTGAGCAGTTCTTC. This translates into CASSLGIGEQFF.

In its sample, this clonotype was seen many times. The V and J genes are TRBV5-8 and TRBJ2-6; the D gene is possibly TRBD1 (6 bases). This CDR3 spans 15 amino acids. V was pared by 5 bases and J by 0 bases, with 9 bases between. Germline V gene sequence: CDR1 SGHTS, CDR2 YDEGEE. The CDR3 sequence is CASRVRGSGANVLTF. CDR3 sequence (DNA): TGTGCCAGCAGGGTCAGGGGCTCTGGGGCCAACGTCCTGACTTTC.

This clonotype was seen many times. The J gene is TRBJ1-5, the V gene TRBV30; TRBD1 might be the D (5 bases). Deletions cut 4 bases from V and 3 bases from J, with 10 bases between. The CDR3 is made up of 13 amino acids. Germline V gene lookup returns CDR1 GTSNPN and CDR2 SVGIG (reference sequence). The CDR3 loop reads CAWTRGTNQPQHF. The CDR3 DNA sequence: TGTGCCTGGACCCGAGGGACCAATCAGCCCCAGCATTTT.

This clonotype was observed at least ten times. The rearrangement joins TRBV11-2 to TRBJ2-1, with D uncertain. The CDR3 totals 12 residues. Per the germline V gene, CDR1 is SGHAT and CDR2 is FQNNGV. Trimming removed 0 bases from V and 8 bases from J, with 5 bases in between. This CDR3 reads CASSLEWHEQFF. The CDR3 DNA follows: TGTGCCAGCAGCTTAGAGTGGCATGAGCAGTTCTTC.

This clonotype was seen ten or more times. The rearrangement links TRBV6-2 or TRBV6-3 to TRBJ2-1; D remains ambiguous. The V end lost 4 bases, the J end lost 5 bases, and 3 bases lay between the germline ends. This CDR3 contains 11 residues. Germline values: CDR1 MNHEY, CDR2 SVGEGT. The CDR3 reads CASSSNNEQFF. The CDR3 DNA reads TGTGCCAGCAGTTCTAACAATGAGCAGTTCTTC.

This clonotype was seen once. The CDR3 bases are TGTGCCACCAGCTGGATTACAGGAGAAGAGACCCAGTACTTC. Residues: CATSWITGEETQYF. The gene calls are TRBV6-1 and TRBJ2-5; D might be TRBD1 (5 bases). CDR1 MNHNS and CDR2 SASEGT come from the germline V gene. V was pared by 10 bases and J by 3 bases, with 18 bases between. The CDR3 consists of 14 residues.

This chain connects TRBV12-3 or TRBV12-4 to TRBJ1-5; TRBD1 might be the D (5 bases). V was trimmed by 7 bases and J by 3 bases, leaving 10 bases between them. The CDR3 extends over 13 amino acids. CDR3 in amino acids: CASKVGDNQPQHF. CDR3 bases: TGTGCCAGCAAAGTGGGGGACAATCAGCCCCAGCATTTT.

This clonotype was detected ten times or more. This chain uses TRBV28 with TRBJ2-3, with TRBD1 as a possible D gene (6 bases). This CDR3 is 15 amino acids long. Germline-derived CDR1 and CDR2 are MDHEN and SYDVKM. V lost 1 base to trimming and J lost 0 bases, with 8 bases between them. Here the CDR3 DNA reads TGTGCCAGCAGTTTATTACAGGGCAGCACAGATACGCAGTATTTT. It encodes CASSLLQGSTDTQYF. Filled out from reference TRBV28 and TRBJ2-3, the complete variable domain reads DVKVTQSSRYLVKRTGEKVFLECVQDMDHENMFWYRQDPGLGLRLIYFSYDVKMKEKGDIPEGYSVSREKKERFSLILESASTNQTSMYLCASSLLQGSTDTQYFGPGTRLTVL.

This clonotype was found a few times. The V gene is TRBV12-3 or TRBV12-4, the J gene TRBJ1-1, with 9 bases aligning to TRBD1. The CDR3 extends over 14 amino acids. The J segment lost 1 base and the V segment lost 10 bases, leaving 7 bases of the junction unmatched. CDR3 loop: CATRPGQGNTEAFF. CDR3 coding DNA: TGTGCCACGCGCCCGGGACAGGGGAACACTGAAGCTTTCTTT.

The chain couples TRBV11-2 to TRBJ1-3, with D unresolved. The germline CDR1 and CDR2 sequences are SGHAT and FQNNGV. This CDR3 is 16 amino acids long. V was pared by 5 bases and J by 4 bases, with 18 bases between. DNA of the CDR3: TGTGCCAGCAGCCCGGAGGCGGGGATCTCGGGAAACACCATATATTTT. It specifies CASSPEAGISGNTIYF.

This clonotype was observed a handful of times. This chain connects TRBV5-6 to TRBJ2-1; D is unresolved. The V end lost 4 bases, the J end lost 3 bases, and 14 bases lay between the germline ends. CDR1 and CDR2 (germline): SGHDT, YYEEEE. The CDR3 sequence is 15 residues long. The CDR3: CASSPTGVDYNEQFF. CDR3 nucleotides: TGTGCCAGCAGCCCGACGGGTGTGGACTACAATGAGCAGTTCTTC.

V usage is TRBV9 and J usage is TRBJ2-2; 12 positions agree with TRBD1. Germline CDR1 SGDLS, CDR2 YYNGEE. J gave up 4 bases and V 4 bases, and 5 bases lay outside the gene matches. This CDR3 is 16 amino acids long. The chain's CDR3 is CASSSGTGGITGELFF. DNA for the CDR3: TGTGCCAGCAGCTCCGGGACAGGGGGCATCACCGGGGAGCTGTTTTTT.

The CDR3 sequence: CSARQGNNEKLFF. DNA of the CDR3: TGCAGTGCAAGGCAGGGGAATAATGAAAAACTGTTTTTT. V and J are TRBV20-1 and TRBJ1-4; a weak D match, TRBD1 (6 bases). The germline gives CDR1 DFQATT, CDR2 SNEGSKA (reference sequence). V was trimmed by 6 bases and J by 4 bases, leaving 12 bases between them. This CDR3 contains 13 residues.

This clonotype occurred many times. The chain is built from TRBV5-1 and TRBJ1-2, with 7 nucleotides matching TRBD1. Germline CDR1 and CDR2: SGHRS and YFSETQ. The CDR3 contains 14 residues. The J segment lost 4 bases and the V segment lost 2 bases, leaving 5 bases of the junction unmatched. The CDR3 reads CASSFGTALYGYTF. CDR3 coding DNA: TGCGCCAGCAGCTTCGGGACAGCACTCTATGGCTACACCTTC.

This clonotype has a handful of counts. The chain employs TRBV12-3 or TRBV12-4 and TRBJ2-4, with TRBD2 as a possible D gene (6 bases). The CDR3 covers 16 residues. V lost 7 bases, J lost 0 bases, and 16 bases lay in between. CDR3 residues: CASMSRGTLAKNIQYF. In DNA form, the CDR3 reads TGTGCCAGCATGTCACGGGGGACCCTAGCCAAAAACATTCAGTACTTC.

This clonotype has a handful of counts. The chain joins TRBV6-5 to TRBJ2-1; possibly TRBD1 for D (6 bases). In germline, CDR1 is MNHEY, CDR2 SVGAGI. V gave up 2 bases and J gave up 1 base, with 15 bases separating them. CDR3 length equals 17 residues. The CDR3 here is CASSYPTPTGSYNEQFF. The CDR3 region has the DNA TGTGCCAGCAGTTACCCGACCCCGACAGGTTCCTACAATGAGCAGTTCTTC.

This clonotype was counted only a few times. The V gene is TRBV24-1, the J gene TRBJ2-7; TRBD2 matches at 9 bases. V lost 2 bases and J lost 5; bases outside the gene matches: 6. CDR1 and CDR2 from the germline V gene are KGHDR and SFDVKD. The CDR3 contains 15 residues. The CDR3 is CATSDSLAGRNEQYF. The DNA of the CDR3 is TGTGCCACCAGTGATTCTCTAGCGGGAAGGAACGAGCAGTACTTC.

The chain has TRBV25-1 and TRBJ1-2; a weak D match, TRBD1 (5 bases). The CDR3 covers 15 residues. Trimming removed 1 base at V and 6 bases at J, with 15 bases between. Per germline, CDR1 MGHDK and CDR2 SYGVNS. Here the CDR3 reads CASSEFYQGTDGYTF. As DNA, the CDR3 is TGTGCCAGCAGTGAATTCTATCAGGGCACGGATGGCTACACCTTC.

The chain recombines TRBV20-1 with TRBJ2-1; D may be TRBD2 (6 bases). The CDR3 runs to 15 residues. Trimming removed 5 bases from V and 2 bases from J, with 16 bases in between. CDR1 is DFQATT and CDR2 is SNEGSKA in the germline V gene (reference sequence). The CDR3 coding sequence is TGCAGTGCTTCCCAGACTAGGCCCCCCTACAATGAGCAGTTCTTC. Protein product: CSASQTRPPYNEQFF.

This clonotype was seen repeatedly, ten times or more. The chain links TRBV9 to TRBJ2-2, with TRBD1 matching 7 bases. This CDR3 spans 16 amino acids. Germline V CDR1 and CDR2: SGDLS, YYNGEE. Germline trimming cut 2 bases from V and 2 bases from J; bases unmatched to any gene: 6. The CDR3 reads CASSVHPGGNTGELFF. The CDR3 nucleotides read TGTGCCAGCAGCGTCCACCCAGGGGGAAACACCGGGGAGCTGTTTTTT.

This clonotype came up many times. The genes are TRBV7-2 and TRBJ2-3, with 7 bases aligning to TRBD2. This CDR3 contains 17 residues. Germline-derived CDR1 and CDR2 are SGHTA and FQGNSA. Trimming took 4 bases from V and 2 from J; bases not matched to a gene: 12. The CDR3 bases are TGTGCCAGCAGCTCGCTCCCCCCGGGACTAATCACAGATACGCAGTATTTT. Translated, it gives CASSSLPPGLITDTQYF. The variable domain in full, with the rest retrieved from reference TRBV7-2 and TRBJ2-3, is GAGVSQSPSNKVTEKGKDVELRCDPISGHTALYWYRQSLGQGLEFLIYFQGNSAPDKSGLPSDRFSAERTGGSVSTLTIQRTQQEDSAVYLCASSSLPPGLITDTQYFGPGTRLTVL.

This chain joins TRBV20-1 and TRBJ2-1, with 7 nucleotides matching TRBD1. Germline loops: CDR1 DFQATT, CDR2 SNEGSKA (reference sequence). This CDR3 has 15 residues. V lost 4 bases and J lost 5; bases outside the gene matches: 11. CDR3 sequence (DNA): TGCAGTGCTAAGGCGCCGGGACAGCAAAACAATGAGCAGTTCTTC. This gives the protein CSAKAPGQQNNEQFF.

This clonotype was counted a few times. The gene calls are TRBV28 and TRBJ1-2; 9 bases are shared with TRBD1. V shed 4 bases and J 7 bases; nucleotides not matched to a gene: 10. CDR1 and CDR2 (germline): MDHEN, SYDVKM. The CDR3 has 15 residues. As DNA, the CDR3 is TGTGCCAGCAGTTCCACGCACAGGGGGCGCCTTGGCTACACCTTC. Protein sequence: CASSSTHRGRLGYTF.

A few counts support this clonotype. The rearrangement joins TRBV30 to TRBJ1-2; a weak D match, TRBD1 (5 bases). The length of the CDR3 is 14 residues. Germline values: CDR1 GTSNPN, CDR2 SVGIG (reference sequence). Trimming took 0 bases from V and 6 from J, leaving 14 bases between them. CDR3 coding DNA: TGTGCCTGGAGTGTAGGCCCTTTAGGGGATGGCTACACCTTC. Protein: CAWSVGPLGDGYTF.

There are many counts of this clonotype. CDR3 sequence (DNA): TGCAGTGCTAGGTCTGGGGGTACGAACACTGAAGCTTTCTTT. This codes for CSARSGGTNTEAFF. V is TRBV20-1 and J is TRBJ1-1; a possible D gene is TRBD1 (5 bases). Per the germline V gene, CDR1 is DFQATT and CDR2 is SNEGSKA (reference sequence). The CDR3 extends over 14 amino acids. V lost 3 bases and J lost 1, with 12 bases in between.

The V and J genes are TRBV19 and TRBJ1-6; TRBD1 might be the D (6 bases). Trimming took off 6 bases at V and 0 bases at J, with 15 bases between the two ends. This CDR3 region has 17 residues. Germline V gene data show CDR1 as LNHDA and CDR2 as SQIVND (reference sequence). CDR3 coding DNA: TGTGCCAGTAGGCTGGACAGCAAGAGCTCCTATAATTCACCCCTCCACTTT. The encoded protein is CASRLDSKSSYNSPLHF.

The chain has TRBV12-3 or TRBV12-4 and TRBJ2-3; a weak D match, TRBD1 (6 bases). The V end was cut by 8 bases, the J end by 5 bases, with 17 bases between. The CDR3 runs 14 residues. The CDR3 protein is CASRGRDIGDTQYF. The CDR3 nucleotides read TGTGCCAGCCGGGGCCGGGACATAGGAGATACGCAGTATTTT.